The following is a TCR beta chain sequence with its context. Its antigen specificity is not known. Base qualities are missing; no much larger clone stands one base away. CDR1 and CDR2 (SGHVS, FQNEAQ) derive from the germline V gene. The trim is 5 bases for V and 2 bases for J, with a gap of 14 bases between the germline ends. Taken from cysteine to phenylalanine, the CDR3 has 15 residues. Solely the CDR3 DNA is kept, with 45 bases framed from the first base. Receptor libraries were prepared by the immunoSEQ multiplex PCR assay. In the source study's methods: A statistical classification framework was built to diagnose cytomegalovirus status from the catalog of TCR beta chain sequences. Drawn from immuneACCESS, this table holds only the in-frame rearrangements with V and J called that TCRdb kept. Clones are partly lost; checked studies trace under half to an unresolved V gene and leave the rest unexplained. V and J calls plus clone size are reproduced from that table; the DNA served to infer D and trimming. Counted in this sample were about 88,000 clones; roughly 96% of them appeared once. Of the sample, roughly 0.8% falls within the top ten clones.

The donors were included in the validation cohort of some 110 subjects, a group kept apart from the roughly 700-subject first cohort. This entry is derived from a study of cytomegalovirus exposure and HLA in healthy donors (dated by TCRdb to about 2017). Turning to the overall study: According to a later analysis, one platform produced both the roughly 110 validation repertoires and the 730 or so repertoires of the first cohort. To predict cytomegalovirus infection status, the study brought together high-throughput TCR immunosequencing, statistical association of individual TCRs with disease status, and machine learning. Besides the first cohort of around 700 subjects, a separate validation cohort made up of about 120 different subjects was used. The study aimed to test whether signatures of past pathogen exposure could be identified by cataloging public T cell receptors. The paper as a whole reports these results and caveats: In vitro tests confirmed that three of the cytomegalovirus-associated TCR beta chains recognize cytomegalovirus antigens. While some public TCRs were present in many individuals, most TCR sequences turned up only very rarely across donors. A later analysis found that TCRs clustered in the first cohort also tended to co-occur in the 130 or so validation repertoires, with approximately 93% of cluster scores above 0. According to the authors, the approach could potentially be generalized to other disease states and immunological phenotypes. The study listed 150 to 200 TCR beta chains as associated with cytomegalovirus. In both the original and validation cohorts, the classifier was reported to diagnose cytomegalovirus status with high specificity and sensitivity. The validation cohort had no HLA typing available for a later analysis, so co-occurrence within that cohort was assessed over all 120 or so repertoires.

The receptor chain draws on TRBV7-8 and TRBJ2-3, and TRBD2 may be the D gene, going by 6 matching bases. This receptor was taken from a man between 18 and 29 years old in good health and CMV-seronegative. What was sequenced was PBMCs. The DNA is TGTGCCAGCAGCCAGGGACTGCCCCACACAGATACGCAGTATTTT. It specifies CASSQGLPHTDTQYF.